This T cell receptor beta chain was observed in a study of PD-1 blockade in classical Hodgkin lymphoma. General study findings and limits: After ASCT, patients who started nivolumab under 1 year later were excluded. Factors driving the repertoire differences, possibly disease activity or prior therapy, remain undefined.

The CDR3 is 16 residues long. V lost 6 bases and J lost 7; bases outside the gene matches: 15. The germline V gene has CDR1 LNHDA and CDR2 SQIVND (reference sequence). Details on this clone: Its antigen remains unidentified.

Time point described: cycle 4 day 1 (C4D1), after about 6 weeks of nivolumab. In every patient, relapse followed autologous stem cell transplantation, while exposure to brentuximab vedotin differed. Sequencing used immunoSEQ multiplex PCR; TCRdb keeps in-frame clones, though not all of them. The sample lists about 90,000 clones; around nine tenths were seen once. The rearrangement uses TRBV19 and TRBJ1-2, with TRBD1 identical over 9 bases. The TCR originated in a human donor with classical Hodgkin lymphoma. The source was peripheral blood mononuclear cells (PBMCs), collected before the fourth cycle of nivolumab. CDR3 nucleotides: TGTGCCAGTAGACGAACCGGGACAGGGAATCTGGGTGGCTACACCTTC. Translating it yields CASRRTGTGNLGGYTF.